This T cell receptor beta chain was recorded in a study of T cell repertoires in cytomegalovirus infection. Study outcomes and limitations: The study identified carriers of CMV plus the relevant HLA from cumulative public TCR beta family frequency.

The V and J ends lost 1 base and 7 bases respectively, with 16 bases between them. The CDR3 totals 15 residues. Germline-derived CDR1 and CDR2 are SGHTA and FQGNSA. In this sample, this clonotype turned up many times. Its antigen is currently unknown. MiXCR was run by TCRdb on the reads, yielding one entry per CDR3 protein. The sample gives approximately 250,000 distinct CDR3 sequences, about 12% of which show up once; 1.5% to 2% is in the top ten. The sequenced material came from PBMCs. The V and J genes are TRBV7-2 and TRBJ1-2; D is unclear. The clonotype was recovered from a human donor in good health (CMV status not recorded). Some clones in this sample may be carry-over from other donors' samples. The CDR3 spells CASSLEPSRGLGYTF. The CDR3 coding sequence is TGTGCCAGCAGCTTAGAGCCCAGTCGCGGCCTTGGCTACACCTTC.